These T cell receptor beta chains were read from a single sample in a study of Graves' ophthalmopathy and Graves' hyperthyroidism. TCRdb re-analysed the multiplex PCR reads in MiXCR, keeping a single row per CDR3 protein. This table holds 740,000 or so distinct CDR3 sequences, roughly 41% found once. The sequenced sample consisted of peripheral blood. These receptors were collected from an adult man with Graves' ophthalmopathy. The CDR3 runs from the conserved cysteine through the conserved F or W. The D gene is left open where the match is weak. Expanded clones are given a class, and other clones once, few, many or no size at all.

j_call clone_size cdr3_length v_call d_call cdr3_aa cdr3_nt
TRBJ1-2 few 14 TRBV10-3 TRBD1 CASSYGTEIYGYTF TGTGCCAGCAGTTACGGGACAGAGATCTATGGCTACACCTTC
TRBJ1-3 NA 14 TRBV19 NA CASSMRTAGNTIYF TGTGCCAGTAGTATGAGGACCGCTGGAAACACCATATATTTT
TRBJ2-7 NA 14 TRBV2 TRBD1 CASSVATGNNEQYF TGTGCCAGCAGTGTCGCGACAGGGAACAATGAGCAGTACTTC
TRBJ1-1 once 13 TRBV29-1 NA CSVGPNMNTEAFF TGCAGCGTGGGACCGAACATGAACACTGAAGCTTTCTTT
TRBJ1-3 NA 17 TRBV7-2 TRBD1 CASSQRYPGGFGNTIYF TGTGCCAGCAGCCAACGTTATCCAGGGGGCTTTGGAAACACCATATATTTT
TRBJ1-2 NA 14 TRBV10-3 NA CAISYSGVRPGYTF TGTGCCATCAGTTACTCTGGAGTTCGACCCGGCTACACCTTC
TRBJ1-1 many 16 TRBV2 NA CASSPNSRLVNTEAFF TGTGCCAGCAGTCCTAATTCCCGACTGGTGAACACTGAAGCTTTCTTT
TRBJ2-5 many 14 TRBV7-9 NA CASSPRDNQETQYF TGTGCCAGCAGCCCTCGGGACAACCAAGAGACCCAGTACTTC
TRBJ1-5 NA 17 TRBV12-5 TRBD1 CASGSADCGTDHQPQHF TGTGCTAGTGGTTCCGCCGACTGTGGGACAGACCATCAGCCCCAGCATTTT
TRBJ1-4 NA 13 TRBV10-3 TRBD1 CAIGRDREEKLFF TGTGCCATCGGCCGGGACAGGGAGGAAAAACTGTTTTTT
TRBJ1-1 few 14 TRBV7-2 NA CASSQDGGNTEAFF TGTGCCAGCAGCCAAGATGGGGGGAACACTGAAGCTTTCTTT
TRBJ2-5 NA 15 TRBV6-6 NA CASSPISGAIETQYF TGTGCCAGCAGCCCGATATCCGGGGCGATTGAGACCCAGTACTTC
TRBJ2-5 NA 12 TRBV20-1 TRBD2 CSAHSGVETQYF TGCAGTGCCCATAGCGGGGTTGAGACCCAGTACTTC
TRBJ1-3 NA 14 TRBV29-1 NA CSVARGGSGNTIYF TGCAGCGTTGCGAGGGGGGGCTCTGGAAACACCATATATTTT
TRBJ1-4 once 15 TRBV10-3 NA CASSEVGREVEKLFF TGTGCCAGCAGTGAAGTTGGGAGAGAAGTTGAAAAACTGTTTTTT
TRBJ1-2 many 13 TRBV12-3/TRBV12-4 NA CASSPTQNYGYTF TGTGCCAGCTCACCCACCCAGAACTATGGCTACACCTTC
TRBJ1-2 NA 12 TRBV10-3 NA CAIRGRAGGYTF TGTGCCATCAGAGGCAGGGCGGGCGGCTACACCTTC
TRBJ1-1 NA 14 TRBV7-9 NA CASTHSGGDTEAFF TGTGCCAGCACGCACTCTGGGGGGGACACTGAAGCTTTCTTT
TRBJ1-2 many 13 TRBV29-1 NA CSVEGVAGVGYTF TGCAGCGTTGAAGGGGTCGCGGGGGTAGGCTACACCTTC
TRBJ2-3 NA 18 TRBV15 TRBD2 CATSRDRSGRLSTDTQYF TGTGCCACCAGCAGAGATAGAAGCGGGAGGTTAAGCACAGATACGCAGTATTTT
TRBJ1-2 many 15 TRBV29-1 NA CSVDSGTGKNYGYTF TGCAGCGTTGATTCGGGGACGGGGAAGAACTATGGCTACACCTTC
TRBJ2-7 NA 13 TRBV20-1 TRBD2 CSARASGGYEQYF TGCAGTGCTAGGGCCAGCGGGGGGTACGAGCAGTACTTC
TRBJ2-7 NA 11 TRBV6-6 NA CASSYPYEQYF TGTGCCAGCAGCTACCCGTACGAGCAGTACTTC
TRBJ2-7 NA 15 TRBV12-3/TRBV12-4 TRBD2 CASRRTSGGPYEQYF TGTGCCAGCAGAAGGACTAGCGGGGGACCCTACGAGCAGTACTTC
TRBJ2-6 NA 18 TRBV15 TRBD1 CATSRDRQGPFGANVLTF TGTGCCACCAGCAGAGACCGACAGGGGCCCTTTGGGGCCAACGTCCTGACTTTC
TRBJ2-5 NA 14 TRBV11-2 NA CASSLGTRKETQYF TGTGCCAGCAGCTTAGGGACTCGTAAAGAGACCCAGTACTTC
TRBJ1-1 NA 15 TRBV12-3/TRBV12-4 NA CASSLMGQGGTEAFF TGTGCCAGCAGTTTAATGGGGCAGGGAGGCACTGAAGCTTTCTTT
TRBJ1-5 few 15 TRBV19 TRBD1 CASSNRGQSGQPQHF TGTGCCAGTAGTAACAGGGGGCAGTCGGGTCAGCCCCAGCATTTT
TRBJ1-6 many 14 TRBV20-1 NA CSAPPGRSNSPLHF TGCAGTGCGCCACCGGGACGGAGTAATTCACCCCTCCACTTT
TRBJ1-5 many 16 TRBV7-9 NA CASSLALQVSGQPQHF TGTGCCAGCAGCTTAGCCCTGCAGGTATCTGGTCAGCCCCAGCATTTT
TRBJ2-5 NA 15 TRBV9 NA CASTPAGNNQETQYF TGTGCCAGCACCCCCGCGGGTAATAACCAAGAGACCCAGTACTTC
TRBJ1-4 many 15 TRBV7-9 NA CASSLMEQPNEKLFF TGTGCCAGCAGCTTAATGGAACAGCCCAATGAAAAACTGTTTTTT
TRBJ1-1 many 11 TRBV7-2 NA CASSYYSEAFF TGTGCCAGCAGTTACTACAGTGAAGCTTTCTTT
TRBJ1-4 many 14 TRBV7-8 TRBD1 CASSLTGSEEKLFF TGTGCCAGCAGCTTGACAGGGTCCGAAGAAAAACTGTTTTTT
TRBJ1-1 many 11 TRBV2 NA CASIKNTEAFF TGTGCCAGCATAAAGAACACTGAAGCTTTCTTT
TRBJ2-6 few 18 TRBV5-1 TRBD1 CASHDRPGGGSGANVLTF TGCGCCAGCCACGACAGACCAGGGGGCGGGTCAGGGGCCAACGTCCTGACTTTC
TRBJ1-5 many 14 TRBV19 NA CASSKRTNDQPQHF TGTGCCAGTAGTAAACGGACAAACGATCAGCCCCAGCATTTT
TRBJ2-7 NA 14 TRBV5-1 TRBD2 CASSFGREYGEQYF TGCGCCAGCAGCTTCGGGCGGGAGTACGGAGAGCAGTACTTC
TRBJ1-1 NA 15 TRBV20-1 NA CSARDLGGQGTEAFF TGCAGTGCTAGAGATCTAGGGGGGCAAGGAACTGAAGCTTTCTTT
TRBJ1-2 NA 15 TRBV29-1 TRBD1 CSVNESGQGTSGYTF TGCAGCGTGAACGAATCGGGACAGGGAACTAGTGGCTACACCTTC